This is a list of T cell receptor beta chains from one sample in a study of blood T cell repertoires in COVID-19. TCRdb keeps only in-frame clones here, not all; method: immunoSEQ multiplex PCR. The sample shows about 270,000 clones, roughly 85% of them seen only once. Source material: peripheral blood. The receptors come from a woman under 30 with acute or convalescent COVID-19. Each CDR3 is given with its conserved first and last residue. Fields, in order: clone size, D gene, J gene, V gene, CDR3 protein, CDR3 DNA. A D gene is named only where the DNA matches it firmly. Size values are once, few and many counts, or a class for expanded clones, and some rows have none.

abundance: -
d_gene: TRBD2
j_gene: TRBJ2-1
v_gene: TRBV19
CDR3aa: CASSIRLAGAHEQFF
CDR3nt: TGTGCCAGTAGTATTAGGCTAGCGGGAGCCCATGAGCAGTTCTTC

abundance: once
d_gene: -
j_gene: TRBJ2-5
v_gene: TRBV20-1
CDR3aa: CSARIKRTQYF
CDR3nt: TGCAGTGCCAGAATTAAGCGGACCCAGTACTTC

abundance: few
d_gene: -
j_gene: TRBJ2-5
v_gene: TRBV2
CDR3aa: CASGTLGETQYF
CDR3nt: TGTGCCAGCGGGACTCTCGGGGAGACCCAGTACTTC

abundance: -
d_gene: TRBD2
j_gene: TRBJ2-5
v_gene: TRBV14
CDR3aa: CASSSLAGSQETQYF
CDR3nt: TGTGCCAGCAGCTCATTAGCGGGGAGCCAAGAGACCCAGTACTTC

abundance: -
d_gene: -
j_gene: TRBJ1-2
v_gene: TRBV28
CDR3aa: CASSLTPRGGNYGYTF
CDR3nt: TGTGCCAGCAGTTTAACCCCCCGCGGGGGCAACTATGGCTACACCTTC

abundance: -
d_gene: TRBD2
j_gene: TRBJ2-2
v_gene: TRBV5-1
CDR3aa: CASSQGAGLAKTGELFF
CDR3nt: TGCGCCAGCAGCCAGGGGGCGGGACTAGCGAAAACCGGGGAGCTGTTTTTT

abundance: -
d_gene: TRBD2
j_gene: TRBJ2-1
v_gene: TRBV13
CDR3aa: CASGTSRNYEQFF
CDR3nt: TGTGCCAGCGGGACTAGCCGGAATTATGAGCAGTTCTTC

abundance: once
d_gene: TRBD1
j_gene: TRBJ2-4
v_gene: TRBV7-9
CDR3aa: CASSLTGVENIQYF
CDR3nt: TGTGCCAGCAGCTTGACAGGGGTTGAAAACATTCAGTACTTC

abundance: -
d_gene: TRBD2
j_gene: TRBJ2-1
v_gene: TRBV24-1
CDR3aa: CATSDLRRLAEAWNEQFF
CDR3nt: TGTGCCACCAGTGATTTGCGAAGACTAGCGGAGGCCTGGAATGAGCAGTTCTTC

abundance: few
d_gene: TRBD1
j_gene: TRBJ1-2
v_gene: TRBV28
CDR3aa: CAILTGTGGSWGGYTF
CDR3nt: TGTGCCATTCTGACCGGGACAGGGGGCTCCTGGGGAGGCTACACCTTC

abundance: -
d_gene: -
j_gene: TRBJ1-3
v_gene: TRBV5-1
CDR3aa: CASSLAGSLSGNTIYF
CDR3nt: TGCGCCAGCAGCTTGGCAGGGTCCCTCTCTGGAAACACCATATATTTT

abundance: -
d_gene: TRBD1
j_gene: TRBJ2-2
v_gene: TRBV15
CDR3aa: CATSRGGTENTGELFF
CDR3nt: TGTGCCACCAGCAGAGGGGGGACAGAGAACACCGGGGAGCTGTTTTTT

abundance: once
d_gene: TRBD1
j_gene: TRBJ2-7
v_gene: TRBV5-1
CDR3aa: CASSLAVGTAFYEQYF
CDR3nt: TGCGCCAGCAGCTTGGCCGTGGGGACAGCGTTCTACGAGCAGTACTTC

abundance: -
d_gene: TRBD2
j_gene: TRBJ2-1
v_gene: TRBV7-2
CDR3aa: CASSRVGLAVGEQFF
CDR3nt: TGTGCCAGCAGCAGAGTCGGACTAGCCGTCGGAGAGCAGTTCTTC

abundance: -
d_gene: TRBD2
j_gene: TRBJ2-7
v_gene: TRBV18
CDR3aa: CASSPRQVSTSGSSYEQYF
CDR3nt: TGTGCCAGCTCACCACGACAGGTTTCCACTAGCGGGAGCTCCTACGAGCAGTACTTC

abundance: -
d_gene: TRBD1
j_gene: TRBJ2-3
v_gene: TRBV5-1
CDR3aa: CASSKTGGAGTDTQYF
CDR3nt: TGCGCCAGCAGTAAGACAGGGGGCGCGGGCACAGATACGCAGTATTTT

abundance: -
d_gene: -
j_gene: TRBJ2-4
v_gene: TRBV20-1
CDR3aa: CSAVAKNIQYF
CDR3nt: TGCAGTGCCGTAGCCAAAAACATTCAGTACTTC

abundance: once
d_gene: -
j_gene: TRBJ2-3
v_gene: TRBV13
CDR3aa: CASSSQGRVSTDTQYF
CDR3nt: TGTGCCAGCAGCTCCCAGGGGAGGGTTAGCACAGATACGCAGTATTTT

abundance: once
d_gene: TRBD2
j_gene: TRBJ2-1
v_gene: TRBV7-9
CDR3aa: CASSLVLAGGGNEQFF
CDR3nt: TGTGCCAGCAGCTTAGTTCTAGCGGGAGGTGGCAATGAGCAGTTCTTC

abundance: once
d_gene: -
j_gene: TRBJ1-2
v_gene: TRBV6-2/TRBV6-3
CDR3aa: CASSYLGQPSNYGYTF
CDR3nt: TGTGCCAGCAGTTACTTAGGACAGCCTTCTAACTATGGCTACACCTTC

abundance: -
d_gene: TRBD1
j_gene: TRBJ2-7
v_gene: TRBV4-1
CDR3aa: CASSQGPTGNSYEQYF
CDR3nt: TGCGCCAGCAGCCAAGGCCCGACAGGGAACTCCTACGAGCAGTACTTC

abundance: -
d_gene: -
j_gene: TRBJ2-7
v_gene: TRBV2
CDR3aa: CASRERGLAYEQYF
CDR3nt: TGTGCCAGCAGGGAAAGGGGGTTGGCCTACGAGCAGTACTTC

abundance: -
d_gene: TRBD2
j_gene: TRBJ2-1
v_gene: TRBV11-2
CDR3aa: CASSTRTSGRLNEQFF
CDR3nt: TGTGCCAGCAGCACGCGGACTAGCGGGAGGTTGAATGAGCAGTTCTTC

abundance: -
d_gene: -
j_gene: TRBJ2-3
v_gene: TRBV9
CDR3aa: CASSVAPGDTQYF
CDR3nt: TGTGCCAGCAGCGTAGCCCCGGGGGATACGCAGTATTTT

abundance: -
d_gene: -
j_gene: TRBJ1-4
v_gene: TRBV2
CDR3aa: CASGRTAGGEKLFF
CDR3nt: TGTGCCAGCGGCAGGACGGCGGGAGGTGAAAAACTGTTTTTT

abundance: -
d_gene: TRBD1
j_gene: TRBJ1-4
v_gene: TRBV30
CDR3aa: CAWSPTSPQGQGVREKLFF
CDR3nt: TGTGCCTGGAGTCCGACTTCCCCTCAAGGACAGGGGGTCAGGGAAAAACTGTTTTTT

abundance: -
d_gene: -
j_gene: TRBJ1-1
v_gene: TRBV7-9
CDR3aa: CASQGTDMNTEAFF
CDR3nt: TGTGCCAGCCAAGGGACTGACATGAACACTGAAGCTTTCTTT

abundance: -
d_gene: TRBD2
j_gene: TRBJ2-1
v_gene: TRBV5-5
CDR3aa: CASSGTSGVNEQFF
CDR3nt: TGTGCCAGCAGCGGGACTAGCGGGGTCAATGAGCAGTTCTTC

abundance: -
d_gene: TRBD1
j_gene: TRBJ2-7
v_gene: TRBV15
CDR3aa: CATSREGQGAYSYEQYF
CDR3nt: TGTGCCACCAGCAGAGAAGGACAGGGGGCTTACTCTTACGAGCAGTACTTC

abundance: -
d_gene: TRBD1
j_gene: TRBJ2-7
v_gene: TRBV28
CDR3aa: CASSLGQGVGEQYF
CDR3nt: TGTGCCAGCAGTTTGGGACAGGGGGTAGGGGAGCAGTACTTC

abundance: once
d_gene: TRBD1
j_gene: TRBJ1-5
v_gene: TRBV6-5
CDR3aa: CASRVGQGIQPQHF
CDR3nt: TGTGCCAGCAGGGTAGGACAGGGAATTCAGCCCCAGCATTTT

abundance: -
d_gene: TRBD1
j_gene: TRBJ2-5
v_gene: TRBV7-2
CDR3aa: CASSSRTGMGETQYF
CDR3nt: TGTGCCAGCAGCTCACGGACAGGGATGGGCGAGACCCAGTACTTC

abundance: -
d_gene: TRBD1
j_gene: TRBJ1-6
v_gene: TRBV6-5
CDR3aa: CASSFPGQDSPLHF
CDR3nt: TGTGCCAGCAGTTTTCCGGGACAGGATTCACCCCTCCACTTT

abundance: once
d_gene: -
j_gene: TRBJ2-2
v_gene: TRBV5-6
CDR3aa: CASSLGQNTGELFF
CDR3nt: TGTGCCAGCAGCTTGGGACAGAACACCGGGGAGCTGTTTTTT

abundance: -
d_gene: -
j_gene: TRBJ1-5
v_gene: TRBV6-6
CDR3aa: CASSYSDSPNQPQHF
CDR3nt: TGTGCCAGCAGTTACTCGGACAGCCCCAATCAGCCCCAGCATTTT

abundance: -
d_gene: -
j_gene: TRBJ1-1
v_gene: TRBV30
CDR3aa: CAWDQGNTEAFF
CDR3nt: TGTGCCTGGGATCAGGGGAACACTGAAGCTTTCTTT

abundance: -
d_gene: -
j_gene: TRBJ1-3
v_gene: TRBV25-1
CDR3aa: CASSVAGDFPGNTIYF
CDR3nt: TGTGCCAGCAGTGTGGCAGGGGATTTTCCTGGAAACACCATATATTTT